Listed here are 2 T cell receptor beta chains from one sample, sequenced in a study of tumor-infiltrating lymphocytes in localized non-small cell lung cancer. The repertoire was sequenced with immunoSEQ multiplex PCR; TCRdb's copy has only in-frame clones and lacks some. In the table there are about 23,000 clones, 73% of which are singletons. Sequenced: lung tumor tissue. The receptors derive from a human donor with non-small cell lung cancer.

The chain combines TRBV18 with TRBJ1-1; D remains ambiguous. From germline, CDR1 is KGHSH and CDR2 LQKENI. The CDR3 sequence is 14 residues long. The V end was cut by 2 bases, the J end by 2 bases, with 9 bases between. The CDR3 sequence: CASSPRARNTEAFF. CDR3 bases: TGTGCCAGCTCACCAAGAGCAAGAAACACTGAAGCTTTCTTT.

As DNA, the CDR3 is TGTGCCAGCAGCCGGACACCCAACACCGGGGAGCTGTTTTTT. Residues: CASSRTPNTGELFF. V and J are TRBV14 and TRBJ2-2; tentative D call: TRBD1 (5 bases). Germline CDR1 and CDR2: SGHDN and FVKESK. V lost 4 bases and J 2 bases, leaving 8 bases between the germline ends. CDR3 size: 14 residues.